The T cell receptor (beta chain) under discussion was sequenced for a study of cytomegalovirus exposure and HLA in healthy donors. Study overall: An early release of data contained tens of millions of unique TCRs, which came from HLA-typed donors. Notes on the study in general: Immune exposure was documented only through CMV serostatus. Per published accounts, TCR beta sequences correctly predicted the HLA-A and HLA-B alleles of most subjects. A later analysis reportedly found that, within productive TCRs, an Asian-associated ancestry cluster had fewer N-insertions than the mean observed across the roughly 610 donors.

Vbeta (60) and Jbeta (13) primers were used in the PCR. Here immunoSEQ multiplex PCR was the method, and the copy in TCRdb shows in-frame clones only, minus some. The sample has about 98,000 clones; less than 70% are singletons. Points on this clone: What it binds is unknown.

V was trimmed by 6 bases and J by 2 bases, leaving 11 bases between them. CDR3 length: 14 amino acids. Germline-derived CDR1 and CDR2 are SGHTA and FQGNSA. The receptor was derived from a female donor in good health and CMV-seronegative. The chain carries TRBV7-2 and TRBJ1-5, with D tentatively TRBD1 (5 bases). The sequenced sample consisted of PBMCs. CDR3 nucleotides: TGTGCCAGCAGGGATACAGGTGGCAATCAGCCCCAGCATTTT. It translates to CASRDTGGNQPQHF. Combining the CDR3 with reference TRBV7-2 and TRBJ1-5 gives the whole variable domain GAGVSQSPSNKVTEKGKDVELRCDPISGHTALYWYRQSLGQGLEFLIYFQGNSAPDKSGLPSDRFSAERTGGSVSTLTIQRTQQEDSAVYLCASRDTGGNQPQHFGDGTRLSIL.